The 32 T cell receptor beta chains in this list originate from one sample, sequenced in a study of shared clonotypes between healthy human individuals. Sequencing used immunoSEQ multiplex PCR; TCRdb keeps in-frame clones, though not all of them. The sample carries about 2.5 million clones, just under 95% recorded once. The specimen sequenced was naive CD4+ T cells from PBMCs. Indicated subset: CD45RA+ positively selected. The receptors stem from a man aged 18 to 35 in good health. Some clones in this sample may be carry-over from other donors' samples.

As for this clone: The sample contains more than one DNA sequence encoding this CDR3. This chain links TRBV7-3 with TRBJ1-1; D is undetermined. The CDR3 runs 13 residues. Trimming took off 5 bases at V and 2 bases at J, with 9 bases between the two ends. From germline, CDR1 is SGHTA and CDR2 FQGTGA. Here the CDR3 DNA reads TGTGCCAGCAGCACGGACCGTAACACTGAAGCTTTCTTT. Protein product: CASSTDRNTEAFF.

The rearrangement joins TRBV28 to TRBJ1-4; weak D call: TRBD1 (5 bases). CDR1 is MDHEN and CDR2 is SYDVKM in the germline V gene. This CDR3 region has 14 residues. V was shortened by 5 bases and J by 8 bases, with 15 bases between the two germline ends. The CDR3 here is CASSPGGEGEKLFF. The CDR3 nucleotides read TGTGCCAGCAGTCCGGGGGGGGAAGGGGAAAAACTGTTTTTT.

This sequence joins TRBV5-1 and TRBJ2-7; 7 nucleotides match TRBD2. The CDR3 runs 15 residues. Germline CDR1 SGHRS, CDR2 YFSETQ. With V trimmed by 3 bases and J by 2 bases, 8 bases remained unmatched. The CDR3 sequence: CASSSGGRNTYEQYF. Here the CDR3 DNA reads TGCGCCAGCAGCTCGGGAGGACGGAACACCTACGAGCAGTACTTC.

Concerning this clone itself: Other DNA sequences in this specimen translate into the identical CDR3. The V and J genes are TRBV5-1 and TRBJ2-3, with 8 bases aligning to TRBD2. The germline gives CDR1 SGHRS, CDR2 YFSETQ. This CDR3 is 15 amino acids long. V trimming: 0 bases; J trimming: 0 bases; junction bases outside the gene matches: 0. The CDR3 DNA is TGCGCCAGCAGCTTGGCGGGGGGGAGCACAGATACGCAGTATTTT. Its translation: CASSLAGGSTDTQYF.

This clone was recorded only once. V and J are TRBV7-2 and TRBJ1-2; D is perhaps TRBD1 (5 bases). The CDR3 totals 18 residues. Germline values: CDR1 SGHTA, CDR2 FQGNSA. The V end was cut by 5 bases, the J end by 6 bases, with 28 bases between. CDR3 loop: CASSRTGGAGTLYDGYTF. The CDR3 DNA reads TGTGCCAGCAGCCGCACCGGCGGGGCAGGGACCCTCTATGATGGCTACACCTTC.

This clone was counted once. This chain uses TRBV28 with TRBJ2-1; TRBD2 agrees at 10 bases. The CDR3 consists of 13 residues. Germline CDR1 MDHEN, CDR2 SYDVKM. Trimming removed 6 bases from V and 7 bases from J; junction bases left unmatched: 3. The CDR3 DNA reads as TGTGCCAGCAGGACTAGCGGGTCGAATGAGCAGTTCTTC. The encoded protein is CASRTSGSNEQFF.

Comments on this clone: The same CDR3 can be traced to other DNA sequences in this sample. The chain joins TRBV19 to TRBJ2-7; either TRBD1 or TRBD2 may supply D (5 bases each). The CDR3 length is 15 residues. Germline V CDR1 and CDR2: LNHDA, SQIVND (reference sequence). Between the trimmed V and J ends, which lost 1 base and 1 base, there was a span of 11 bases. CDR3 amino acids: CASSIGWGSSYEQYF. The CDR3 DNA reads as TGTGCCAGTAGTATAGGATGGGGGTCGTCCTACGAGCAGTACTTC.

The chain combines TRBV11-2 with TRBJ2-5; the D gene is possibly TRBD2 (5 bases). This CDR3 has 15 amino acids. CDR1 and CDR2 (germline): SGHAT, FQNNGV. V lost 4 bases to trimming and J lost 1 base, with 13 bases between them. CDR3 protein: CASSSLPGFQETQYF. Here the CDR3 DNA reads TGTGCCAGCAGCTCCCTCCCGGGGTTCCAAGAGACCCAGTACTTC.

CDR3 bases: TGTGCCAGCTCCCACAGGAGCTCTGGGGCCAACGTCCTGACTTTC. It encodes CASSHRSSGANVLTF. J is TRBJ2-6 and V is TRBV6-1; D possibly corresponds to TRBD1 (5 bases). Germline assignment: CDR1 MNHNS and CDR2 SASEGT. The CDR3 totals 15 residues. The germline V and J ends were trimmed by 8 bases and 0 bases, with 11 bases remaining between them.

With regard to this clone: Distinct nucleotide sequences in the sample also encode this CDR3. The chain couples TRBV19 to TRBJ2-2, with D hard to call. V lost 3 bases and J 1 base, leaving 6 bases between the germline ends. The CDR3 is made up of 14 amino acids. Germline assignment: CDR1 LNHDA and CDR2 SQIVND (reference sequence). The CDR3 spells CASSMGRNTGELFF. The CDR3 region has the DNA TGTGCCAGTAGTATGGGTCGGAACACCGGGGAGCTGTTTTTT.

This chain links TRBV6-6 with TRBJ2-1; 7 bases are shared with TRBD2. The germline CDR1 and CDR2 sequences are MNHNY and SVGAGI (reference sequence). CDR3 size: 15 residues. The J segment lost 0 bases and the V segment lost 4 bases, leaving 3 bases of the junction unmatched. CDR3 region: CASSLAGRSYNEQFF. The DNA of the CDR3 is TGTGCCAGCAGTTTAGCGGGTCGCTCCTACAATGAGCAGTTCTTC.

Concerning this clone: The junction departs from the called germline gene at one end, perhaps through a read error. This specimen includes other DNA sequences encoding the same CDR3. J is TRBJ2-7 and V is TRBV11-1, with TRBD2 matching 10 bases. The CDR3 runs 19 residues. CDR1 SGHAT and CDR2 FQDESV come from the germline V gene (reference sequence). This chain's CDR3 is CASSLARTSGNLGLYEQYF. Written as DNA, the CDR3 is TGCGCCAGCAGCTTAGCGAGGACTAGCGGCAACTTGGGGCTCTACGAGCAGTACTTC.

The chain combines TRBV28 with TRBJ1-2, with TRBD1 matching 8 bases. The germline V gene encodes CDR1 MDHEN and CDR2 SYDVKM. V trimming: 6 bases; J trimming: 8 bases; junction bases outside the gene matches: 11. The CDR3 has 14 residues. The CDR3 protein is CASRRTGNLLGYTF. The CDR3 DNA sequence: TGTGCCAGCAGGCGGACAGGGAATTTACTCGGCTACACCTTC.

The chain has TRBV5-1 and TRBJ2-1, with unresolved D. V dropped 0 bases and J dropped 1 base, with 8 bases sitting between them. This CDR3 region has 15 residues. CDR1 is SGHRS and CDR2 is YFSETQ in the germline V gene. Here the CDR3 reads CASSLAALSYNEQFF. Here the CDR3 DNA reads TGCGCCAGCAGCTTGGCCGCACTATCCTACAATGAGCAGTTCTTC.

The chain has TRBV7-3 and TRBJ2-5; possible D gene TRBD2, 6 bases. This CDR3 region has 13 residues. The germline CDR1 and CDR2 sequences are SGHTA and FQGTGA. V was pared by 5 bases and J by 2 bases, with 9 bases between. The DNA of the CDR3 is TGTGCCAGCAGCCAGACTAGTCAAGAGACCCAGTACTTC. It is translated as CASSQTSQETQYF.

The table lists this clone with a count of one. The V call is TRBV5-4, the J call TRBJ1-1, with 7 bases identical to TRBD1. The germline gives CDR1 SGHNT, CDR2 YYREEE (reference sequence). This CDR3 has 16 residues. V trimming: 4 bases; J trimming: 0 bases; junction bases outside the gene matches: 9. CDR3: CASSPLTGFMNTEAFF. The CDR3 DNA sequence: TGTGCCAGCAGCCCCCTGACAGGGTTCATGAACACTGAAGCTTTCTTT.

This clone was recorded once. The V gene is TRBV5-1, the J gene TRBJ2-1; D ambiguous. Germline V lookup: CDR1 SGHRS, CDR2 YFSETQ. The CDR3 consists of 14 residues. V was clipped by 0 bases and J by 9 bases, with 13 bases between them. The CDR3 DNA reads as TGCGCCAGCAGCTTGGGAGGTCCAGCGTCTGAGCAGTTCTTC. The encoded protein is CASSLGGPASEQFF.

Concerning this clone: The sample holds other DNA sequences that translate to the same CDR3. The CDR3 DNA is TGTGCCAGCCGGTTACAAGAGACCCAGTACTTC. This encodes CASRLQETQYF. The rearrangement links TRBV28 to TRBJ2-5; D gene ambiguous. The V end lost 8 bases, the J end lost 2 bases, and 6 bases lay between the germline ends. CDR3 length: 11 amino acids. The germline CDR1 and CDR2 sequences are MDHEN and SYDVKM.

The CDR3 here is CASSLDQGSEQYF. CDR3 DNA: TGTGCCAGCAGCTTAGACCAGGGATCCGAGCAGTACTTC. The gene calls are TRBV7-6 and TRBJ2-7; D is possibly TRBD1 (5 bases). Germline loops: CDR1 SGHVS, CDR2 FNYEAQ. This CDR3 has 13 residues. V lost 1 base and J lost 6, with 10 bases in between.

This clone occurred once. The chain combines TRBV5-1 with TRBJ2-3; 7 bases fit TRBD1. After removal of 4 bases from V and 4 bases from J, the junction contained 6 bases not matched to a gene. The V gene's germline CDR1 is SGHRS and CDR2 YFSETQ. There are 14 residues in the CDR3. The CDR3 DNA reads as TGCGCCAGCAGCCCAGGACAGGCGTCAGATACGCAGTATTTT. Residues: CASSPGQASDTQYF.

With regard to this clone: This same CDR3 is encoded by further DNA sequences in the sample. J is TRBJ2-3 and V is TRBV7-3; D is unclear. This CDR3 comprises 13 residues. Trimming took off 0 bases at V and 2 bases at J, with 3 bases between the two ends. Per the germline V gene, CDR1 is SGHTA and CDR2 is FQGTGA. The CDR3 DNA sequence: TGTGCCAGCAGCTTAACTCCCACAGATACGCAGTATTTT. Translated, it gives CASSLTPTDTQYF.

The CDR3 region has the DNA TGCGCCAGCAGCTTGACCGGACAGGGTAACTCCTACGAGCAGTACTTC. Translated, it gives CASSLTGQGNSYEQYF. V gene TRBV5-1 combines with J gene TRBJ2-7; 8 nucleotides match TRBD1. The CDR3 has 16 amino acids. Trimming took 1 base from V and 0 from J; bases not matched to a gene: 6. Germline assignment: CDR1 SGHRS and CDR2 YFSETQ.

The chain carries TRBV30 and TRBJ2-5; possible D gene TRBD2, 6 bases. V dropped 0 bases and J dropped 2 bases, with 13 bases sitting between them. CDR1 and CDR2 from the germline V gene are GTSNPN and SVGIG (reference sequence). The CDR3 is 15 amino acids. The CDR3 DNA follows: TGTGCCTGGAGTGTACTGGCGGGACCACAAGAGACCCAGTACTTC. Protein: CAWSVLAGPQETQYF.

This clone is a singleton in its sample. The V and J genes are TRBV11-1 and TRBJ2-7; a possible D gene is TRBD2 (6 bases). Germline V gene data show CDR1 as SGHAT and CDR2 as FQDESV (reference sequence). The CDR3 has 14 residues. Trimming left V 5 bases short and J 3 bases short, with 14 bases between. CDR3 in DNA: TGTGCCAGCAGCCTGGGAGGAGAAGGCTACGAGCAGTACTTC. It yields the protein CASSLGGEGYEQYF.

The CDR3 sequence: CASILSGTGSTGELFF. The CDR3 DNA is TGTGCCAGCATTCTATCCGGGACAGGATCCACCGGGGAGCTGTTTTTT. The chain is built from TRBV28 and TRBJ2-2, with TRBD1 matching over 8 bases. V shed 7 bases, J shed 4 bases, and the junction held 11 bases outside the gene matches. CDR3 length: 16 amino acids. CDR1 and CDR2 (germline): MDHEN, SYDVKM.

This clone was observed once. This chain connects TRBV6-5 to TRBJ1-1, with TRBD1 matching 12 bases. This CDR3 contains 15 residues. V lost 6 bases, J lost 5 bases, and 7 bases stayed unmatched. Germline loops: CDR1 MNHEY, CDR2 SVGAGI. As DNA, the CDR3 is TGTGCCAGCAGGGGACAGGGGGCGGAGTGGACTGAAGCTTTCTTT. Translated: CASRGQGAEWTEAFF.

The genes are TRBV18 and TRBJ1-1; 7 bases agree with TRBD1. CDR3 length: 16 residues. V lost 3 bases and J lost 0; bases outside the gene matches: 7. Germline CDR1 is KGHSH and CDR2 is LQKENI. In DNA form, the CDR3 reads TGTGCCAGCTCACCTTTGACAGGGTTGATGAACACTGAAGCTTTCTTT. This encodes CASSPLTGLMNTEAFF.

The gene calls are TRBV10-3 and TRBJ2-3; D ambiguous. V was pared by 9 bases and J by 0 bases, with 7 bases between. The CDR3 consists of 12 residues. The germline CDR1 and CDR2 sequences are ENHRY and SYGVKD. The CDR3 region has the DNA TGTGCCATAGGACCCAGCACAGATACGCAGTATTTT. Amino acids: CAIGPSTDTQYF.

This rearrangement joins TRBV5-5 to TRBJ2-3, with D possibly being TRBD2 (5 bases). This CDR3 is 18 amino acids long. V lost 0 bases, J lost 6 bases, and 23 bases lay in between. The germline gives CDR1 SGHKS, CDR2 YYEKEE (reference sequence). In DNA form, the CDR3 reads TGTGCCAGCAGCTTGGCCATCTTTAGGACTGCAATTCTGGATACGCAGTATTTT. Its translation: CASSLAIFRTAILDTQYF.

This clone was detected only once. The CDR3 DNA is TGTGCCAGCAGTTCCGAAGGCGAGGCGAAAGGGACAGATACGCAGTATTTT. The encoded protein is CASSSEGEAKGTDTQYF. This chain connects TRBV9 to TRBJ2-3; the D is unclear. CDR3 length: 17 amino acids. V lost 5 bases, J lost 3 bases, and 22 bases lay in between. Germline assignment: CDR1 SGDLS and CDR2 YYNGEE.

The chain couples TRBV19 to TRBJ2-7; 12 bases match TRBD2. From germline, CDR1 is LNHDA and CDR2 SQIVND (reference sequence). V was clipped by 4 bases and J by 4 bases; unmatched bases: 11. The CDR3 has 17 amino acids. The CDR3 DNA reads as TGTGCCAGTAGTACCTCTAGCGGGAGGGCCGGGTTGTACGAGCAGTACTTC. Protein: CASSTSSGRAGLYEQYF.

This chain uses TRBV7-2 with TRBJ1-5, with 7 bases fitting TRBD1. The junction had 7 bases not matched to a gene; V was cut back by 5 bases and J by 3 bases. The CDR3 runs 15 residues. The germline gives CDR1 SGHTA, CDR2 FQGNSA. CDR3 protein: CASSTQGWNNQPQHF. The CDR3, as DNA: TGTGCCAGCAGCACACAGGGGTGGAACAATCAGCCCCAGCATTTT.